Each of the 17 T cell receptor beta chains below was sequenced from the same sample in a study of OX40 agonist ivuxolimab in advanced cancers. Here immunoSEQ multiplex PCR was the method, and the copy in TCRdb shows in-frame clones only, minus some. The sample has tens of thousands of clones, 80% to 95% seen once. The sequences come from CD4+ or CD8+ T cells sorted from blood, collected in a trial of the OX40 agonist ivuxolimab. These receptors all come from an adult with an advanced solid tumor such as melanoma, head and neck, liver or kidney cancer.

The DNA for the CDR3 is TGTGCCAGCAGTGAATTTTTAGCGGGAGCGATTTACGAGCAGTACTTC. As protein: CASSEFLAGAIYEQYF. The genes are TRBV2 and TRBJ2-7, with TRBD2 identical over 9 bases. Trimming removed 2 bases from V and 4 bases from J; junction bases left unmatched: 9. This CDR3 is built from 16 residues. The germline V gene has CDR1 SNHLY and CDR2 FYNNEI.

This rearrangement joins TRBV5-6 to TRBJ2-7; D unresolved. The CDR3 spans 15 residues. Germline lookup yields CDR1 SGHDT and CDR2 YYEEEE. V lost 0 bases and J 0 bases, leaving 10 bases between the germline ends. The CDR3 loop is CASSLGVVSSYEQYF. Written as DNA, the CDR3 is TGTGCCAGCAGCTTGGGAGTCGTAAGCTCCTACGAGCAGTACTTC.

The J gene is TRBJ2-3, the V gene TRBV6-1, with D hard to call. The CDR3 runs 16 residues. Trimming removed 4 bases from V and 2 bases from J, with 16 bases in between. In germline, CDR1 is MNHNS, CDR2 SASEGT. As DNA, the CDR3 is TGTGCCAGCAGTGCAAAGACCCCCTACTACACAGATACGCAGTATTTT. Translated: CASSAKTPYYTDTQYF.

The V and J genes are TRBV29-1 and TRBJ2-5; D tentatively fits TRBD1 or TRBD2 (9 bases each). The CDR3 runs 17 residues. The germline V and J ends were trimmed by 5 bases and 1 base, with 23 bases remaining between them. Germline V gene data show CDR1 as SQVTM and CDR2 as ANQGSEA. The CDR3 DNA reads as TGCAGCGTTTGGACAGGGGCCGCGGGAGGGACCCAAGAGACCCAGTACTTC. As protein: CSVWTGAAGGTQETQYF.

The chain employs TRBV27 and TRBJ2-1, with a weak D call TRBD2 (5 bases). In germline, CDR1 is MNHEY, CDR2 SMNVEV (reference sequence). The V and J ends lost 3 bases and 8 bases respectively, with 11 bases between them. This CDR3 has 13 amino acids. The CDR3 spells CASSFFEGYEQFF. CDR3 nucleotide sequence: TGTGCCAGCAGTTTCTTCGAGGGCTATGAGCAGTTCTTC.

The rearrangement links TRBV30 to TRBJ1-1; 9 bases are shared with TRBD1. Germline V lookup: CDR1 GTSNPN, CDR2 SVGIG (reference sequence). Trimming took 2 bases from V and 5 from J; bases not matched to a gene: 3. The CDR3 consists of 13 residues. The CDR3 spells CAWSSTGGTEAFF. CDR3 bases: TGTGCCTGGAGTTCGACAGGGGGGACTGAAGCTTTCTTT.

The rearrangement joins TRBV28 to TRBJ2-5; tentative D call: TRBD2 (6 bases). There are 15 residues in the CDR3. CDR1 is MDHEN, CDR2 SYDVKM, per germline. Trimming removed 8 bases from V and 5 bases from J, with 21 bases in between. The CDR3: CASWDSGTWTETQYF. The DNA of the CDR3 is TGTGCCAGCTGGGACTCCGGGACTTGGACGGAGACCCAGTACTTC.

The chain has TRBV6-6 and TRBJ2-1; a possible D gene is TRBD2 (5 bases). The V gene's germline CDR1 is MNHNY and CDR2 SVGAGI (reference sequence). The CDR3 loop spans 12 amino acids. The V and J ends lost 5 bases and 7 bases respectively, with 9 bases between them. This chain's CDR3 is CASSTPGNEQFF. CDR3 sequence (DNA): TGTGCCAGCAGTACACCGGGGAATGAGCAGTTCTTC.

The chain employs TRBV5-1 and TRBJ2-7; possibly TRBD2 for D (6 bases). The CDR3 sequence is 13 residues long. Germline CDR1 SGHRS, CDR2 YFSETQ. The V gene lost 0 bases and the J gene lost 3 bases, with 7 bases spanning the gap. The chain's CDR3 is CASSLGLGYEQYF. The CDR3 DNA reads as TGCGCCAGCAGCTTGGGACTAGGCTACGAGCAGTACTTC.

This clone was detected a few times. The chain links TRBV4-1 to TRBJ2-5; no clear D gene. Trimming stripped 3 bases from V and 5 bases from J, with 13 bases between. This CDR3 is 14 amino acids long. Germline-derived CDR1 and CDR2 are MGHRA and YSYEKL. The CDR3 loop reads CASSQFPGGETQYF. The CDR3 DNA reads TGCGCCAGCAGCCAGTTTCCGGGTGGGGAGACCCAGTACTTC.

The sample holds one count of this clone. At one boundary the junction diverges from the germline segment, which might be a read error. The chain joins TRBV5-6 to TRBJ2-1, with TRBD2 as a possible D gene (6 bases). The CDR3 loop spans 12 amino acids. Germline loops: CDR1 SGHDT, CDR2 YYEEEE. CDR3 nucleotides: TGTGCCAGCAGGGGGACGCGGGGCGAGCGGTTCTTC. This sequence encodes CASRGTRGERFF. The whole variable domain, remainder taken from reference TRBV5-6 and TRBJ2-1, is DAGVTQSPTHLIKTRGQQVTLRCSPKSGHDTVSWYQQALGQGPQFIFQYYEEEERQRGNFPDRFSGHQFPNYSSELNVNALLLGDSALYLCASRGTRGERFFGPGTRLTVL.

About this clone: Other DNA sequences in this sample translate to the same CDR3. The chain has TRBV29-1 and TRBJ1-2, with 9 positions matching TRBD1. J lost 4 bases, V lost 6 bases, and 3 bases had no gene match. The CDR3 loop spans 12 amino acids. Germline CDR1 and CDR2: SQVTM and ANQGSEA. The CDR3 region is CSVRDRAYGYTF. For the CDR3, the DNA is TGCAGCGTGAGGGACAGGGCCTATGGCTACACCTTC. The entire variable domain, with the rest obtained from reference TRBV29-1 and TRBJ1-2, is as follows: SAVISQKPSRDICQRGTSLTIQCQVDSQVTMMFWYRQQPGQSLTLIATANQGSEATYESGFVIDKFPISRPNLTFSTLTVSNMSPEDSSIYLCSVRDRAYGYTFGSGTRLTVV.

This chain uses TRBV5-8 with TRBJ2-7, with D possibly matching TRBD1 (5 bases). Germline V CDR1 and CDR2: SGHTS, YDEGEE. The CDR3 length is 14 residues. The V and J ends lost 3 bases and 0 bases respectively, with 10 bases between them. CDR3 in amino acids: CASSSYRNSYEQYF. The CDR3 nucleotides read TGTGCCAGCAGCTCATACAGGAACTCCTACGAGCAGTACTTC.

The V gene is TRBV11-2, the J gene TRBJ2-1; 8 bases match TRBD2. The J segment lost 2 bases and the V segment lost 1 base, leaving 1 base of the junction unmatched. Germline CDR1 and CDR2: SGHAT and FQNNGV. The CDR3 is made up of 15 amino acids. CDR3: CASSLAGGAYNEQFF. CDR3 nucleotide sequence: TGTGCCAGCAGCTTAGCGGGGGGGGCCTACAATGAGCAGTTCTTC.

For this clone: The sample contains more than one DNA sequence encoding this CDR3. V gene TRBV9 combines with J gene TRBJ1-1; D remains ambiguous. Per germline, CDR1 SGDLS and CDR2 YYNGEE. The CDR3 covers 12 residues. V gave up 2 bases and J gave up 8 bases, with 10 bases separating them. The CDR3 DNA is TGTGCCAGCAGCGTTGGTTCTGCGGAAGCTTTCTTT. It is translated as CASSVGSAEAFF. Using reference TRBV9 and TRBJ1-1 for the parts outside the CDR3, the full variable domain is DSGVTQTPKHLITATGQRVTLRCSPRSGDLSVYWYQQSLDQGLQFLIQYYNGEERAKGNILERFSAQQFPDLHSELNLSSLELGDSALYFCASSVGSAEAFFGQGTRLTVV.

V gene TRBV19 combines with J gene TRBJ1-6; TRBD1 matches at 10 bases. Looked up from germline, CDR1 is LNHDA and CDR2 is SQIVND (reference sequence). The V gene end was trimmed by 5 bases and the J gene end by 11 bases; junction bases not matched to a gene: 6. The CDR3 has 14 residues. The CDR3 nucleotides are TGTGCCAGTAGTGCTTGGACAGGGGGGACACCCCTCCACTTT. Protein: CASSAWTGGTPLHF.

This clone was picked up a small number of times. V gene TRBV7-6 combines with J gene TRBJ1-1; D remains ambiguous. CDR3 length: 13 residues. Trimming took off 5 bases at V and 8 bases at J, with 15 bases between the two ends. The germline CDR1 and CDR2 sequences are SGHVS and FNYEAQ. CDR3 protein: CASSPQAGIEAFF. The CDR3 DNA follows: TGTGCCAGCAGCCCTCAGGCCGGGATAGAAGCTTTCTTT.